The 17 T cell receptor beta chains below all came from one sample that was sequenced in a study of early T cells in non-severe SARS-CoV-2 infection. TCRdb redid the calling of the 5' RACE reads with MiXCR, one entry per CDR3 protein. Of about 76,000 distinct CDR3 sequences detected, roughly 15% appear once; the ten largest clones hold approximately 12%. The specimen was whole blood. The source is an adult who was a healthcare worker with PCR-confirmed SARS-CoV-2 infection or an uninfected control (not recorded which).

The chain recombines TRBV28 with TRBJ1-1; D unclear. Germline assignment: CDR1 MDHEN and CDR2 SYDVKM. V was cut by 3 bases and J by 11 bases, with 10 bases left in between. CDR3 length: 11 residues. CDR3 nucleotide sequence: TGTGCCAGCAGTTTGGACTATAGGGCTTTCTTT. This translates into CASSLDYRAFF.

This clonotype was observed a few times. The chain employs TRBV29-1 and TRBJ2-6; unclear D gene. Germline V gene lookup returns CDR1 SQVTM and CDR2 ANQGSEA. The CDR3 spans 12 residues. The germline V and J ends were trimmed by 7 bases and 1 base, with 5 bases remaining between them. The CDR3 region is CSAQSGANVLTF. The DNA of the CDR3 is TGCAGCGCCCAATCTGGGGCCAACGTCCTGACTTTC.

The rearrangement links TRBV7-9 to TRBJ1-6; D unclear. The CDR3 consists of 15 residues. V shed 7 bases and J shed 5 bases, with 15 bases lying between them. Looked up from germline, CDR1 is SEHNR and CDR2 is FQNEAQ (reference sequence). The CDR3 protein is CASTVVGVNNSPLHF. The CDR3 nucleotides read TGTGCCAGCACCGTTGTCGGGGTTAATAATTCACCCCTCCACTTT.

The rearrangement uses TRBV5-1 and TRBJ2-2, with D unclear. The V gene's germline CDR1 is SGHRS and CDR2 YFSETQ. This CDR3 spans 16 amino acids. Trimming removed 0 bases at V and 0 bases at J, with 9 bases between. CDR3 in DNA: TGCGCCAGCAGCTTGGGTAGGGTTGCGAACACCGGGGAGCTGTTTTTT. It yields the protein CASSLGRVANTGELFF. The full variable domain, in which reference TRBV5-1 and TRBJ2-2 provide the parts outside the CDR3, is KAGVTQTPRYLIKTRGQQVTLSCSPISGHRSVSWYQQTPGQGLQFLFEYFSETQRNKGNFPGRFSGRQFSNSRSEMNVSTLELGDSALYLCASSLGRVANTGELFFGEGSRLTVL.

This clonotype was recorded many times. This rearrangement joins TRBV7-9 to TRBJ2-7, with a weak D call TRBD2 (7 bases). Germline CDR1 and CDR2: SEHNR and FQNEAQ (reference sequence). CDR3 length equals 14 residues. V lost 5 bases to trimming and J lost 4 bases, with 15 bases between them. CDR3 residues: CASSPPGGKYEQYF. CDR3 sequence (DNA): TGTGCCAGCAGCCCCCCGGGGGGCAAGTACGAGCAGTACTTC.

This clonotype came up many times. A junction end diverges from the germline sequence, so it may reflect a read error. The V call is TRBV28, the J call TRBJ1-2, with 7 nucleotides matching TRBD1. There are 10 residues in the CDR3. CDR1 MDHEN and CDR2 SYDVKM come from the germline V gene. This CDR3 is CASSLDRPIF. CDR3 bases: TGTGCCAGCAGTTTGGACAGGCCAATCTTC.

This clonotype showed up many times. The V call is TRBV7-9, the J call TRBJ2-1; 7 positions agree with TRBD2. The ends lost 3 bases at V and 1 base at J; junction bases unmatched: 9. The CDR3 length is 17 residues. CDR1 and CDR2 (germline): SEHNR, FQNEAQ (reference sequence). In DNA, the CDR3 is TGTGCCAGCAGCTTCTCTATCGGGAGGAGGTCCTACAATGAGCAGTTCTTC. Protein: CASSFSIGRRSYNEQFF.

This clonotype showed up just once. Written as DNA, the CDR3 is TGTGCCAGCAGGCGGAGGGATTCACCCCTCCACTTT. Its translation is CASRRRDSPLHF. This chain joins TRBV27 and TRBJ1-6, with no clear D. V was shortened by 6 bases and J by 8 bases, with 8 bases between the two germline ends. This CDR3 is built from 12 residues. Germline V lookup: CDR1 MNHEY, CDR2 SMNVEV (reference sequence).

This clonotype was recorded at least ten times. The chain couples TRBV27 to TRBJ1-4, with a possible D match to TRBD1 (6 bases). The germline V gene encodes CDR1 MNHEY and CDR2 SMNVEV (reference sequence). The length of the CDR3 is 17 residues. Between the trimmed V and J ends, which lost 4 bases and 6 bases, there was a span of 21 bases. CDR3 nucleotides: TGTGCCAGCAGTTATATGGTGTTCGGGGGCGTATATGAAAAACTGTTTTTT. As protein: CASSYMVFGGVYEKLFF.

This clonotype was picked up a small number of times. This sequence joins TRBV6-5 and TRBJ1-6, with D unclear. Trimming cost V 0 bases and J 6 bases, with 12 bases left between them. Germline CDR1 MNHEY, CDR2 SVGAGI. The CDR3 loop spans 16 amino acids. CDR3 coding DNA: TGTGCCAGCAGTTACTCGGCGCGGCAATTTAATTCACCCCTCCACTTT. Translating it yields CASSYSARQFNSPLHF.

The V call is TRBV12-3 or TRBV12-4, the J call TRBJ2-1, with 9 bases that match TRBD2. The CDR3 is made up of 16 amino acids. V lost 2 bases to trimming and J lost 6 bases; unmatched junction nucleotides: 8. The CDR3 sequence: CASSLRAGGLGNEQFF. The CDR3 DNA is TGTGCCAGCAGTTTAAGAGCGGGGGGTCTAGGCAATGAGCAGTTCTTC.

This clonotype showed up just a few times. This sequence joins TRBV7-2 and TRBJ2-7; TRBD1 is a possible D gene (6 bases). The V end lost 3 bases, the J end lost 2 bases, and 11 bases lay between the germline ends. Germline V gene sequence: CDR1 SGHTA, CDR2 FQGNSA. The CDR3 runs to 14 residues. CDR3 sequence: CASSFRDTTYEQYF. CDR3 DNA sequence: TGTGCCAGCAGCTTCCGGGACACAACCTACGAGCAGTACTTC.

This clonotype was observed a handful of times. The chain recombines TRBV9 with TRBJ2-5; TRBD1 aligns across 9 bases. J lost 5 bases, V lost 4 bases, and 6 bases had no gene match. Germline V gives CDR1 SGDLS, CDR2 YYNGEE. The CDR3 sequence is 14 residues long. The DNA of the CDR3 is TGTGCCAGCAGCTCCGGGACAGGGAGGGAGACCCAGTACTTC. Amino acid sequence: CASSSGTGRETQYF.

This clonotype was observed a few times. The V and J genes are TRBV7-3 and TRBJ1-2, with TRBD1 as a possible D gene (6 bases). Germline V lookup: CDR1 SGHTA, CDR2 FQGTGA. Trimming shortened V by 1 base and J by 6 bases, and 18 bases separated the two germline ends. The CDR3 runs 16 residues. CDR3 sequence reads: CASSLSPGTLRNGYTF. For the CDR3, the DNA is TGTGCCAGCAGCTTAAGCCCGGGGACACTCCGAAATGGCTACACCTTC.

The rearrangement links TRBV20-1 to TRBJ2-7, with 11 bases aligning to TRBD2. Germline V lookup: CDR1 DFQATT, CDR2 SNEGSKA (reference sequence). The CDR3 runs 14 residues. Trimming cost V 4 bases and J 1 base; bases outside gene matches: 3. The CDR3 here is CSAIAGGRSYEQYF. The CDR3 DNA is TGCAGTGCTATAGCGGGGGGGCGTTCCTACGAGCAGTACTTC.

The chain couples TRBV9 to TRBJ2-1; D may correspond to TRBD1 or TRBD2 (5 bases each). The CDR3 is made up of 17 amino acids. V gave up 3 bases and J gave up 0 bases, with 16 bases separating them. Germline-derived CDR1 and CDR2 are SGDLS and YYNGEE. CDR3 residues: CASSAGTGESSYNEQFF. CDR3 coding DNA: TGTGCCAGCAGCGCTGGGACCGGGGAGAGCTCCTACAATGAGCAGTTCTTC.

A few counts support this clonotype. The CDR3 DNA follows: TGTGCCAGCAGCTCCCTGAGTGGCCTTTACGAGCAGTACTTC. It specifies CASSSLSGLYEQYF. This chain connects TRBV11-2 to TRBJ2-7; unclear D gene. V was pared by 4 bases and J by 4 bases, with 14 bases between. CDR1 and CDR2 from the germline V gene are SGHAT and FQNNGV. This CDR3 region has 14 residues.